These 19 T cell receptor beta chains share one sample of origin, sequenced in a study of blood T cell repertoires in COVID-19. Sequenced by immunoSEQ multiplex PCR; TCRdb stores in-frame clones only, minus some. The sample comprises some 85,000 clones, 80% of which are singletons, and approximately 21% rests with the top ten. The material sequenced was peripheral blood. The receptors stem from a woman older than 75 with acute or convalescent COVID-19.

This chain links TRBV3-1 (or the pseudogene TRBV3-2) with TRBJ1-6; D call uncertain. Germline CDR1 is LGHDT and CDR2 is YNNKEL (reference sequence). There are 15 residues in the CDR3. Between the trimmed V and J ends, which lost 0 bases and 6 bases, there was a span of 9 bases. Written as DNA, the CDR3 is TGTGCCAGCAGCCAAGAGGGCAGCAGTAATTCACCCCTCCACTTT. It encodes CASSQEGSSNSPLHF.

The CDR3 DNA reads as TGTGCCAGCAGCTTATTTGGACAGACCACCGGGGAGCTGTTTTTT. Translation: CASSLFGQTTGELFF. The chain employs TRBV7-9 and TRBJ2-2; the D gene is possibly TRBD1 (6 bases). Germline loops: CDR1 SEHNR, CDR2 FQNEAQ (reference sequence). CDR3 length equals 15 residues. V lost 2 bases and J 4 bases, leaving 11 bases between the germline ends.

V and J are TRBV2 and TRBJ2-7; no clear D. The germline V gene has CDR1 SNHLY and CDR2 FYNNEI. V was pared by 1 base and J by 4 bases, with 8 bases between. The CDR3 contains 13 residues. For the CDR3, the DNA is TGTGCCAGCAGTGAAGAATGGCTTTACGAGCAGTACTTC. As protein: CASSEEWLYEQYF. Combining the CDR3 with reference TRBV2 and TRBJ2-7 gives the whole variable domain EPEVTQTPSHQVTQMGQEVILRCVPISNHLYFYWYRQILGQKVEFLVSFYNNEISEKSEIFDDQFSVERPDGSNFTLKIRSTKLEDSAMYFCASSEEWLYEQYFGPGTRLTVT.

The V and J genes are TRBV4-2 and TRBJ1-5; D uncertain. The CDR3 loop spans 13 amino acids. V lost 4 bases, J lost 7 bases, and 11 bases lay in between. Germline V gives CDR1 LGHNA, CDR2 YNFKEQ. CDR3 protein: CASSLDSWQPQHF. In nucleotides, the CDR3 is TGTGCCAGCAGCCTCGATAGCTGGCAGCCCCAGCATTTT.

This rearrangement joins TRBV18 to TRBJ1-1; TRBD1 matches at 7 bases. Germline CDR1 and CDR2: KGHSH and LQKENI. After removal of 2 bases from V and 5 bases from J, the junction contained 5 bases not matched to a gene. The CDR3 is 14 amino acids. The CDR3 DNA sequence: TGTGCCAGCTCACCAATAACAGGGGAGACTGAAGCTTTCTTT. This encodes CASSPITGETEAFF. Full variable domain (outside the CDR3, taken from reference TRBV18 and TRBJ1-1): NAGVMQNPRHLVRRRGQEARLRCSPMKGHSHVYWYRQLPEEGLKFMVYLQKENIIDESGMPKERFSAEFPKEGPSILRIQQVVRGDSAAYFCASSPITGETEAFFGQGTRLTVV.

This clone was counted between two and nine times. The genes are TRBV5-1 and TRBJ2-1; D remains unclear. V was clipped by 4 bases and J by 6 bases, with 17 bases between them. Germline V CDR1 and CDR2: SGHRS, YFSETQ. The CDR3 length is 15 residues. CDR3 coding DNA: TGCGCCAGCAGCGGATACAGTCTCGGCTCCAATGAGCAGTTCTTC. As protein: CASSGYSLGSNEQFF. The full variable domain, completed using reference TRBV5-1 and TRBJ2-1, is KAGVTQTPRYLIKTRGQQVTLSCSPISGHRSVSWYQQTPGQGLQFLFEYFSETQRNKGNFPGRFSGRQFSNSRSEMNVSTLELGDSALYLCASSGYSLGSNEQFFGPGTRLTVL.

The chain recombines TRBV9 with TRBJ2-5; the D gene is possibly TRBD1 (6 bases). Germline V gene data show CDR1 as SGDLS and CDR2 as YYNGEE. The ends were cut back, 3 bases at V and 7 bases at J, with 13 bases in the middle. The CDR3 contains 13 residues. CDR3 amino acids: CASSADFRGTQYF. The CDR3 DNA reads as TGTGCCAGCAGCGCGGACTTCAGGGGGACCCAGTACTTC.

This clone appeared once. This sequence joins TRBV3-1 (or the pseudogene TRBV3-2) and TRBJ1-3; 7 bases match TRBD1. This CDR3 contains 16 residues. The V segment lost 2 bases and the J segment 1 base; nucleotides outside the gene matches: 5. Per germline, CDR1 LGHDT and CDR2 YNNKEL (reference sequence). As DNA, the CDR3 is TGTGCCAGCAGCCAAAGGCGGGGACAGTCTGGAAACACCATATATTTT. It encodes CASSQRRGQSGNTIYF.

The chain recombines TRBV5-1 with TRBJ1-1; TRBD1 might be the D (6 bases). Germline V gene data show CDR1 as SGHRS and CDR2 as YFSETQ. The CDR3 extends over 14 amino acids. Trimming pared 2 bases from V and 3 bases from J, leaving 11 bases between. CDR3 sequence (DNA): TGCGCCAGCAGCTTAGGGGGTGGGGACACTGAAGCTTTCTTT. It codes for CASSLGGGDTEAFF.

This clone has a single count. This chain connects TRBV15 to TRBJ2-1; TRBD2 matches 7 bases. The CDR3 has 15 residues. Germline CDR1 and CDR2: LNHNV and YYDKDF (reference sequence). The trim removed 1 base at V and 9 bases at J, leaving 9 bases unmatched. CDR3 DNA: TGTGCCACCAGCAGAGCCGGCCCGTGGGGGGGTGAGCAGTTCTTC. It is translated as CATSRAGPWGGEQFF.

This chain links TRBV10-3 with TRBJ2-7; 11 nucleotides align to TRBD2. This CDR3 has 14 residues. Germline V gives CDR1 ENHRY, CDR2 SYGVKD. V gave up 6 bases and J gave up 2 bases; unmatched junction bases: 3. The CDR3, as DNA: TGTGCCATCAGACTAGCGGGAGAAACCTACGAGCAGTACTTC. Translation gives CAIRLAGETYEQYF.

The gene calls are TRBV5-8 and TRBJ1-1, with TRBD1 as a possible D gene (6 bases). The CDR3 is 15 residues long. From germline, CDR1 is SGHTS and CDR2 YDEGEE. V lost 4 bases to trimming and J lost 6 bases, with 19 bases between them. CDR3 sequence reads: CASSLGGAAGAEAFF. In nucleotides, the CDR3 is TGTGCCAGCAGCCTTGGGGGGGCTGCGGGGGCTGAAGCTTTCTTT.

The chain combines TRBV7-8 with TRBJ1-1; possibly TRBD1 for D (5 bases). Germline V CDR1 and CDR2: SGHVS, FQNEAQ. The length of the CDR3 is 13 residues. Between the trimmed V and J ends, which lost 2 bases and 5 bases, there was a span of 9 bases. The CDR3 nucleotides read TGTGCCAGCAGCTTATTGGGGGGGACTGAAGCTTTCTTT. It codes for CASSLLGGTEAFF.

The genes are TRBV29-1 and TRBJ1-2, with TRBD1 identical over 8 bases. This CDR3 contains 11 residues. Germline CDR1 reads SQVTM; CDR2 reads ANQGSEA. With 2 bases clipped from V and 13 bases from J, the junction kept 6 bases outside the gene matches. As DNA, the CDR3 is TGCAGCGTTGAACGGCAGGGGGCATTCACCTTC. This gives the protein CSVERQGAFTF.

The V and J genes are TRBV27 and TRBJ2-5; 8 bases agree with TRBD1. The V gene end was trimmed by 4 bases and the J gene end by 2 bases; junction bases not matched to a gene: 9. The CDR3 sequence is 16 residues long. Germline CDR1 is MNHEY and CDR2 is SMNVEV (reference sequence). DNA for the CDR3: TGTGCCAGCAGTTCCCCCCGACAGGGGAGGCAAGAGACCCAGTACTTC. Residues: CASSSPRQGRQETQYF.

This clone was detected ten times or more. The chain is built from TRBV7-9 and TRBJ1-2, with TRBD1 matching 7 bases. CDR1 and CDR2 from the germline V gene are SEHNR and FQNEAQ (reference sequence). V was clipped by 8 bases and J by 5 bases; unmatched bases: 14. CDR3 length: 15 amino acids. CDR3 in DNA: TGTGCCAGCCTCGACAGGGACCAAATCCTGTATGGCTACACCTTC. Its protein is CASLDRDQILYGYTF.

The V gene is TRBV5-1, the J gene TRBJ1-3; 8 positions match TRBD1. Germline trimming cut 3 bases from V and 2 bases from J; bases unmatched to any gene: 4. The CDR3 spans 15 residues. CDR1 is SGHRS and CDR2 is YFSETQ in the germline V gene. CDR3 nucleotides: TGCGCCAGCAGCTGGGGGGGACAGGCTGGAAACACCATATATTTT. Translation: CASSWGGQAGNTIYF.

This chain connects TRBV7-9 to TRBJ1-2; no definite D call. V was cut by 5 bases and J by 1 base, with 8 bases left in between. Germline-derived CDR1 and CDR2 are SEHNR and FQNEAQ (reference sequence). The length of the CDR3 is 13 residues. The CDR3 coding sequence is TGTGCCAGCAGCCCCGGAGTTAACTATGGCTACACCTTC. Protein: CASSPGVNYGYTF.

This clone has a handful of counts. The rearrangement joins TRBV7-9 to TRBJ2-5, with D hard to call. The CDR3 runs 12 residues. Trimming pared 1 base from V and 6 bases from J, leaving 6 bases between. Germline lookup yields CDR1 SEHNR and CDR2 FQNEAQ (reference sequence). CDR3 region: CASSLGRQTQYF. CDR3 nucleotides: TGTGCCAGCAGCTTAGGCAGGCAGACCCAGTACTTC.